One sample yielded the 8 T cell receptor beta chains listed below, sequenced in a study of T cells after yellow fever vaccination. TCRdb called the 5' RACE reads again in MiXCR, with one record for every CDR3 protein. The table shows approximately 140,000 distinct CDR3 sequences, with roughly 8% occurring only once. Sequenced here: CD4+ T cells sorted from PBMCs, sampled 5 days after the yellow fever booster vaccination. Every receptor here comes from a man aged 25 to 40 who received the YFV17D yellow fever vaccine.

This clonotype was detected many times. CDR3 sequence: CASSQLRPPTDTQYF. The CDR3 nucleotides read TGTGCCAGCAGCCAACTTCGTCCCCCCACAGATACGCAGTATTTT. J is TRBJ2-3 and V is TRBV7-2, with D uncertain. The germline CDR1 and CDR2 sequences are SGHTA and FQGNSA. V gave up 5 bases and J gave up 2 bases, with 14 bases separating them. The CDR3 has 15 amino acids.

This clonotype was recorded at least ten times. J is TRBJ2-3 and V is TRBV5-1, with D possibly called TRBD1 or TRBD2 (5 bases each). The V gene lost 4 bases and the J gene lost 5 bases, with 17 bases spanning the gap. Germline V gene data show CDR1 as SGHRS and CDR2 as YFSETQ. The length of the CDR3 is 15 residues. CDR3 bases: TGCGCCAGCAGCCTACGGGACGGTCGAATAGATACGCAGTATTTT. It specifies CASSLRDGRIDTQYF.

This clonotype has at least ten counts. The V and J genes are TRBV6-2 or TRBV6-3 and TRBJ2-1; D ambiguous. Germline V lookup: CDR1 MNHEY, CDR2 SVGEGT. The germline V and J ends were trimmed by 7 bases and 0 bases, with 4 bases remaining between them. CDR3 size: 12 residues. CDR3 protein: CASIDSYNEQFF. CDR3 sequence (DNA): TGTGCCAGCATAGACTCCTACAATGAGCAGTTCTTC.

V and J are TRBV18 and TRBJ2-4; D possibly corresponds to TRBD2 (7 bases). The CDR3 spans 18 residues. Trimming removed 3 bases at V and 0 bases at J, with 18 bases between. The germline V gene has CDR1 KGHSH and CDR2 LQKENI. CDR3 DNA sequence: TGTGCCAGCTCACCGCCCGGACTAGGGGGGACAGCCAAAAACATTCAGTACTTC. Its protein product is CASSPPGLGGTAKNIQYF.

The chain joins TRBV19 to TRBJ1-5, with D tentatively TRBD1 (5 bases). Per the germline V gene, CDR1 is LNHDA and CDR2 is SQIVND (reference sequence). The CDR3 is 13 amino acids. V was trimmed by 7 bases and J by 6 bases, leaving 13 bases between them. The DNA of the CDR3 is TGTGCCAGTAATCAGGGTTGGGTTCAGCCCCAGCATTTT. Its translation: CASNQGWVQPQHF.

This clonotype was counted at least ten times. The V gene is TRBV12-3 or TRBV12-4, the J gene TRBJ2-7, with D possibly TRBD1 on 6 matching bases. CDR3 length equals 15 residues. The germline V and J ends were trimmed by 0 bases and 1 base, with 10 bases remaining between them. CDR3 bases: TGTGCCAGCAGTTTAGCCGGGACACCTTCCTACGAGCAGTACTTC. Residues: CASSLAGTPSYEQYF.

The table lists this clonotype with many counts. J is TRBJ2-5 and V is TRBV15; TRBD1 is a possible D gene (5 bases). The CDR3 has 15 amino acids. The V end was cut by 0 bases, the J end by 2 bases, with 10 bases between. Germline CDR1 reads LNHNV; CDR2 reads YYDKDF (reference sequence). The CDR3 here is CATSRDVQGQETQYF. In DNA form, the CDR3 reads TGTGCCACCAGCAGAGATGTCCAGGGTCAAGAGACCCAGTACTTC.

This clonotype was recorded at least ten times. This chain uses TRBV10-2 with TRBJ1-4, with 11 nucleotides matching TRBD1. CDR3 length equals 14 residues. V dropped 6 bases and J dropped 9; count of bases not matched to a gene: 6. The germline V gene encodes CDR1 WSHSY and CDR2 SAAADI. CDR3 in amino acids: CASRGTGGPQKLFF. For the CDR3, the DNA is TGCGCCAGCAGGGGGACAGGGGGTCCCCAAAAACTGTTTTTT.